Presented here are 28 T cell receptor beta chains from one specimen sequenced in a study of CD8 T cells in ankylosing spondylitis. MiXCR, run by TCRdb on the 5' RACE reads, gives a single entry per CDR3 protein. The sample consists of around 130,000 distinct CDR3 sequences, roughly 9% of them appearing once. The sample taken for sequencing was blood, either unsorted or a sorted T cell fraction (not recorded which). These TCRs come from a male donor with ankylosing spondylitis or in good health (not recorded which).

This sequence joins TRBV4-2 and TRBJ1-1; D is uncertain. Deletions cut 1 base from V and 0 bases from J, with 12 bases between. The CDR3 is 16 amino acids. Germline V lookup: CDR1 LGHNA, CDR2 YNFKEQ. The CDR3, as DNA: TGTGCCAGCAGCCAAGTCTTCGCAACGATGAACACTGAAGCTTTCTTT. It specifies CASSQVFATMNTEAFF.

This clonotype was counted once. The V call is TRBV6-1, the J call TRBJ2-1; 12 bases fit TRBD2. The junction had 4 bases not matched to a gene; V was cut back by 6 bases and J by 7 bases. Germline V gene sequence: CDR1 MNHNS, CDR2 SASEGT. The length of the CDR3 is 14 residues. For the CDR3, the DNA is TGTGCCAGCAGCATCGGACTAGCGGGAAATGAGCAGTTCTTC. As protein: CASSIGLAGNEQFF.

This clonotype was observed many times. This chain joins TRBV4-3 and TRBJ2-7; D perhaps matches TRBD2 (7 bases). CDR3 length equals 14 residues. The ends were cut back, 0 bases at V and 7 bases at J, with 13 bases in the middle. The V gene's germline CDR1 is LGHNA and CDR2 YSLEER. CDR3 nucleotide sequence: TGCGCCAGCAGCCAAGATTGGGGGGGCCGGGAGCAGTACTTC. Translation gives CASSQDWGGREQYF.

This clonotype was observed many times. The chain couples TRBV7-2 to TRBJ2-3; 7 bases match TRBD2. Germline V lookup: CDR1 SGHTA, CDR2 FQGNSA. The V segment lost 0 bases and the J segment 5 bases; nucleotides outside the gene matches: 8. This CDR3 is built from 16 residues. Written as DNA, the CDR3 is TGTGCCAGCAGCTTAGCCCCTAGCGGCGCCAAAGATACGCAGTATTTT. It is translated as CASSLAPSGAKDTQYF.

J is TRBJ2-1 and V is TRBV25-1, with D possibly being TRBD1 or TRBD2 (5 bases each). This CDR3 spans 14 amino acids. Germline values: CDR1 MGHDK, CDR2 SYGVNS. Trimming left V 1 base short and J 5 bases short, with 9 bases between. The CDR3 DNA reads as TGTGCCAGCAGTGAATTGGGGGAAGACAATGAGCAGTTCTTC. Translating gives CASSELGEDNEQFF.

This clonotype was detected many times. The chain carries TRBV12-3 or TRBV12-4 and TRBJ2-5, with D possibly being TRBD2 (6 bases). Between the trimmed V and J ends, which lost 3 bases and 5 bases, there was a span of 13 bases. The CDR3 has 14 residues. CDR3 loop: CASSFGGTLETQYF. For the CDR3, the DNA is TGTGCCAGCAGTTTCGGCGGGACTTTGGAGACCCAGTACTTC.

This clonotype was found once. The V gene is TRBV28, the J gene TRBJ2-7, with D perhaps matching TRBD1 (6 bases). Germline assignment: CDR1 MDHEN and CDR2 SYDVKM. V was shortened by 7 bases and J by 0 bases, with 19 bases between the two germline ends. The CDR3 loop spans 16 amino acids. The CDR3 nucleotides are TGTGCCAGCAAGACGATTTCCAGGGGCCTCTCCTACGAGCAGTACTTC. It yields the protein CASKTISRGLSYEQYF.

This clonotype was picked up a small number of times. This CDR3 reads CSVRDEQFF. In DNA, the CDR3 is TGCAGCGTGAGGGATGAGCAGTTCTTC. This rearrangement joins TRBV29-1 to TRBJ2-1, with TRBD2 as a possible D gene (5 bases). CDR3 length equals 9 residues. Germline CDR1 SQVTM, CDR2 ANQGSEA. Trimming took off 6 bases at V and 8 bases at J, with 5 bases between the two ends.

This clonotype was observed at least ten times. This rearrangement joins TRBV12-3 or TRBV12-4 to TRBJ2-3, with 9 bases fitting TRBD2. The V segment lost 10 bases and the J segment 1 base; nucleotides outside the gene matches: 6. This CDR3 has 14 residues. CDR3 loop: CATQRTSGTDTQYF. As DNA, the CDR3 is TGTGCCACTCAGCGGACTAGCGGCACAGATACGCAGTATTTT.

Ten or more counts support this clonotype. The rearrangement uses TRBV20-1 and TRBJ2-1; 12 bases are a match to TRBD2. The J segment lost 15 bases and the V segment lost 0 bases, leaving 3 bases of the junction unmatched. This CDR3 spans 12 amino acids. Germline assignment: CDR1 DFQATT and CDR2 SNEGSKA (reference sequence). CDR3 loop: CSARETSGSLFF. The DNA for the CDR3 is TGCAGTGCTAGAGAGACTAGCGGGAGTCTGTTCTTC.

There are many counts of this clonotype. This chain links TRBV14 with TRBJ2-5; D not certain. This CDR3 comprises 14 residues. Germline V gene data show CDR1 as SGHDN and CDR2 as FVKESK. Trimming removed 1 base at V and 4 bases at J, with 10 bases between. In DNA form, the CDR3 reads TGTGCCAGCAGCCAAGGTGGCCGATCAGAGACCCAGTACTTC. It translates to CASSQGGRSETQYF.

In its sample, this clonotype was seen many times. The V call is TRBV25-1, the J call TRBJ1-1, with D perhaps TRBD1 (6 bases). Germline loops: CDR1 MGHDK, CDR2 SYGVNS. The V gene lost 5 bases and the J gene lost 2 bases, with 12 bases spanning the gap. CDR3 length: 14 amino acids. The DNA of the CDR3 is TGTGCCAGCAGTCCCCACAGGGATAACACTGAAGCTTTCTTT. Translating it yields CASSPHRDNTEAFF. Using reference TRBV25-1 and TRBJ1-1 for the parts outside the CDR3, the full variable domain is EADIYQTPRYLVIGTGKKITLECSQTMGHDKMYWYQQDPGMELHLIHYSYGVNSTEKGDLSSESTVSRIRTEHFPLTLESARPSHTSQYLCASSPHRDNTEAFFGQGTRLTVV.

This clonotype appeared a few times. Here the CDR3 DNA reads TGTGCCAGCAGAACTCCGGACGGGGCCTCCTACGAGCAGTACTTC. This gives the protein CASRTPDGASYEQYF. This rearrangement joins TRBV28 to TRBJ2-7, with D perhaps assigned TRBD1 or TRBD2 (5 bases each). Trimming removed 6 bases at V and 0 bases at J, with 15 bases between. The CDR3 runs 15 residues. The germline gives CDR1 MDHEN, CDR2 SYDVKM.

This clonotype appeared a few times. V gene TRBV19 combines with J gene TRBJ1-1; D gene uncertain. The V end was cut by 1 base, the J end by 1 base, with 4 bases between. The CDR3 runs 13 residues. The germline gives CDR1 LNHDA, CDR2 SQIVND (reference sequence). The DNA of the CDR3 is TGTGCCAGTAGTATAGGCCAGAACACTGAAGCTTTCTTT. This codes for CASSIGQNTEAFF.

This clonotype was seen ten or more times. The chain uses TRBV7-2 and TRBJ1-5; D gene ambiguous. V was pared by 6 bases and J by 1 base, with 10 bases between. The CDR3 runs to 14 residues. The germline gives CDR1 SGHTA, CDR2 FQGNSA. The CDR3 coding sequence is TGTGCCAGCAGAGCCGGGATCAGCAATCAGCCCCAGCATTTT. It translates to CASRAGISNQPQHF.

In this sample, this clonotype turned up a few times. This rearrangement joins TRBV30 to TRBJ2-6; the D gene is possibly TRBD1 (6 bases). The CDR3 length is 17 residues. Trimming pared 0 bases from V and 2 bases from J, leaving 14 bases between. The germline V gene has CDR1 GTSNPN and CDR2 SVGIG (reference sequence). This chain's CDR3 is CAWSVQGRDAGANVLTF. CDR3 coding DNA: TGTGCCTGGAGTGTACAGGGTCGGGATGCTGGGGCCAACGTCCTGACTTTC. Drawing the rest from reference TRBV30 and TRBJ2-6, the complete variable domain is SQTIHQWPATLVQPVGSPLSLECTVEGTSNPNLYWYRQAAGRGLQLLFYSVGIGQISSEVPQNLSASRPQDRQFILSSKKLLLSDSGFYLCAWSVQGRDAGANVLTFGAGSRLTVL.

The table lists this clonotype with many counts. This chain connects TRBV20-1 to TRBJ2-7, with 10 bases that match TRBD2. J lost 0 bases, V lost 3 bases, and 5 bases had no gene match. The V gene's germline CDR1 is DFQATT and CDR2 SNEGSKA (reference sequence). CDR3 length: 15 amino acids. CDR3 DNA: TGCAGTGCTAGCAGGGGACTAGCGAACTCCTACGAGCAGTACTTC. This sequence encodes CSASRGLANSYEQYF.

This clonotype was recorded many times. The chain combines TRBV11-1 with TRBJ2-2; TRBD1 might be the D (6 bases). V lost 5 bases to trimming and J lost 7 bases, with 8 bases between them. The CDR3 is 12 residues long. Germline V gene lookup returns CDR1 SGHAT and CDR2 FQDESV (reference sequence). CDR3 DNA sequence: TGTGCCAGCAGCCTGGGACACGGGGAGCTGTTTTTT. This sequence encodes CASSLGHGELFF.

The CDR3 sequence: CASSLDYGQGDYGYTF. The CDR3 nucleotides are TGCGCCAGCAGCTTGGATTACGGACAGGGGGACTATGGCTACACCTTC. The genes are TRBV5-1 and TRBJ1-2, with TRBD1 matching 10 bases. J gave up 3 bases and V 0 bases, and 5 bases lay outside the gene matches. The CDR3 runs 16 residues. CDR1 is SGHRS and CDR2 is YFSETQ in the germline V gene.

This clonotype was observed a few times. The rearrangement links TRBV4-2 to TRBJ2-5, with a possible D match to TRBD1 (5 bases). Germline V lookup: CDR1 LGHNA, CDR2 YNFKEQ. Trimming stripped 1 base from V and 5 bases from J, with 17 bases between. The CDR3 has 16 residues. CDR3 sequence: CASSQAQGYGRETQYF. CDR3 nucleotides: TGTGCCAGCAGCCAAGCCCAGGGTTACGGCCGGGAGACCCAGTACTTC.

This clonotype was counted at least ten times. The chain recombines TRBV7-6 with TRBJ2-1; 8 positions agree with TRBD2. The V segment lost 4 bases and the J segment 0 bases; nucleotides outside the gene matches: 11. This CDR3 has 18 amino acids. Germline lookup yields CDR1 SGHVS and CDR2 FNYEAQ. CDR3 DNA: TGTGCCAGCAGCTCAACCGGGACTAGTAGGAGCTCCTACAATGAGCAGTTCTTC. This sequence encodes CASSSTGTSRSSYNEQFF. Full variable domain (outside the CDR3, taken from reference TRBV7-6 and TRBJ2-1): GAGVSQSPRYKVTKRGQDVALRCDPISGHVSLYWYRQALGQGPEFLTYFNYEAQQDKSGLPNDRFSAERPEGSISTLTIQRTEQRDSAMYRCASSSTGTSRSSYNEQFFGPGTRLTVL.

This chain uses TRBV5-1 with TRBJ2-7; TRBD2 aligns across 11 bases. The CDR3 extends over 15 amino acids. The germline V gene has CDR1 SGHRS and CDR2 YFSETQ. V shed 5 bases, J shed 3 bases, and the junction held 7 bases outside the gene matches. CDR3 sequence reads: CASREGLAAVYEQYF. Written as DNA, the CDR3 is TGCGCCAGCAGGGAGGGACTAGCGGCCGTCTACGAGCAGTACTTC.

This clonotype was observed many times. The chain links TRBV12-3 or TRBV12-4 to TRBJ2-7, with TRBD1 matching over 9 bases. The length of the CDR3 is 15 residues. V was pared by 2 bases and J by 8 bases, with 10 bases of the junction left unmatched. This chain's CDR3 is CASSLFTGGAVQQYF. CDR3 coding DNA: TGTGCCAGCAGTTTATTTACAGGGGGCGCAGTCCAGCAGTACTTC.

This clonotype showed up many times. This chain uses TRBV20-1 with TRBJ2-5; 9 nucleotides align to TRBD2. The CDR3 has 15 residues. The germline V gene has CDR1 DFQATT and CDR2 SNEGSKA (reference sequence). The trim removed 6 bases at V and 2 bases at J, leaving 10 bases unmatched. The CDR3 region has the DNA TGCAGTGCGTCCGGGACTAGCAGAGCACAAGAGACCCAGTACTTC. Encoded protein: CSASGTSRAQETQYF.

The gene calls are TRBV6-5 and TRBJ2-7, with 9 bases lining up with TRBD1. With V trimmed by 4 bases and J by 2 bases, 9 bases remained unmatched. This CDR3 spans 16 amino acids. Germline V gene lookup returns CDR1 MNHEY and CDR2 SVGAGI. The CDR3 sequence: CASSWETGGRTYEQYF. The DNA of the CDR3 is TGTGCCAGCAGTTGGGAAACAGGGGGCCGTACCTACGAGCAGTACTTC.

Ten or more counts support this clonotype. The chain uses TRBV24-1 and TRBJ1-5; D call uncertain. This CDR3 region has 12 residues. Looked up from germline, CDR1 is KGHDR and CDR2 is SFDVKD. Between the trimmed V and J ends, which lost 5 bases and 4 bases, there was a span of 5 bases. CDR3 region: CATSAANQPQHF. For the CDR3, the DNA is TGTGCCACCAGTGCGGCGAATCAGCCCCAGCATTTT.

This chain joins TRBV10-3 and TRBJ2-7, with D maybe TRBD1 (6 bases). The V gene's germline CDR1 is ENHRY and CDR2 SYGVKD. CDR3 length: 14 residues. Trimming cost V 2 bases and J 7 bases, with 15 bases left between them. The CDR3 here is CAISEGGGPGEQYF. The CDR3 nucleotides are TGTGCCATCAGTGAGGGGGGCGGGCCAGGTGAGCAGTACTTC.

This clonotype was seen a few times. The chain uses TRBV7-9 and TRBJ2-1, with D maybe TRBD2 (5 bases). CDR1 and CDR2 from the germline V gene are SEHNR and FQNEAQ (reference sequence). V gave up 1 base and J gave up 4 bases, with 14 bases separating them. The CDR3 is 16 residues long. For the CDR3, the DNA is TGTGCCAGCAGCTTAGAGGATGGCGGGCATTACAATGAGCAGTTCTTC. Amino acids: CASSLEDGGHYNEQFF.